This T cell receptor beta chain was documented in a study of cytomegalovirus exposure and HLA in healthy donors. A multiplex PCR was run with 60 Vbeta primers and 13 Jbeta primers. Profiling relied on immunoSEQ multiplex PCR, and the TCRdb table lists in-frame clones only, not all of them. The table includes roughly 200,000 clones, about 82% detected once. Points from the study as a whole: When analyzed later, a missense DCLRE1C variant was found to be linked to TCR beta V- and J-gene trimming. Follow-up analysis seemed to connect common viral pathogens with several of the most significant clusters identified. Reported findings show TCR beta sequences accurately forecast HLA-A and HLA-B alleles in most subjects. According to the study, around 150 TCR beta chains were cytomegalovirus-associated.

As concerns this clone: Its antigen is not known.

The CDR3 contains 14 residues. Germline CDR1 SGHDT, CDR2 YYEEEE. The trim removed 1 base at V and 3 bases at J, leaving 2 bases unmatched. The chain has TRBV5-6 and TRBJ2-5; TRBD2 matches at 8 bases. The clonotype comes from a woman aged 45-59 years in good health and CMV-seronegative. Material for sequencing was PBMCs. The CDR3 is CASSLYSGKETQYF. For the CDR3, the DNA is TGTGCCAGCAGCTTGTATAGCGGGAAAGAGACCCAGTACTTC.